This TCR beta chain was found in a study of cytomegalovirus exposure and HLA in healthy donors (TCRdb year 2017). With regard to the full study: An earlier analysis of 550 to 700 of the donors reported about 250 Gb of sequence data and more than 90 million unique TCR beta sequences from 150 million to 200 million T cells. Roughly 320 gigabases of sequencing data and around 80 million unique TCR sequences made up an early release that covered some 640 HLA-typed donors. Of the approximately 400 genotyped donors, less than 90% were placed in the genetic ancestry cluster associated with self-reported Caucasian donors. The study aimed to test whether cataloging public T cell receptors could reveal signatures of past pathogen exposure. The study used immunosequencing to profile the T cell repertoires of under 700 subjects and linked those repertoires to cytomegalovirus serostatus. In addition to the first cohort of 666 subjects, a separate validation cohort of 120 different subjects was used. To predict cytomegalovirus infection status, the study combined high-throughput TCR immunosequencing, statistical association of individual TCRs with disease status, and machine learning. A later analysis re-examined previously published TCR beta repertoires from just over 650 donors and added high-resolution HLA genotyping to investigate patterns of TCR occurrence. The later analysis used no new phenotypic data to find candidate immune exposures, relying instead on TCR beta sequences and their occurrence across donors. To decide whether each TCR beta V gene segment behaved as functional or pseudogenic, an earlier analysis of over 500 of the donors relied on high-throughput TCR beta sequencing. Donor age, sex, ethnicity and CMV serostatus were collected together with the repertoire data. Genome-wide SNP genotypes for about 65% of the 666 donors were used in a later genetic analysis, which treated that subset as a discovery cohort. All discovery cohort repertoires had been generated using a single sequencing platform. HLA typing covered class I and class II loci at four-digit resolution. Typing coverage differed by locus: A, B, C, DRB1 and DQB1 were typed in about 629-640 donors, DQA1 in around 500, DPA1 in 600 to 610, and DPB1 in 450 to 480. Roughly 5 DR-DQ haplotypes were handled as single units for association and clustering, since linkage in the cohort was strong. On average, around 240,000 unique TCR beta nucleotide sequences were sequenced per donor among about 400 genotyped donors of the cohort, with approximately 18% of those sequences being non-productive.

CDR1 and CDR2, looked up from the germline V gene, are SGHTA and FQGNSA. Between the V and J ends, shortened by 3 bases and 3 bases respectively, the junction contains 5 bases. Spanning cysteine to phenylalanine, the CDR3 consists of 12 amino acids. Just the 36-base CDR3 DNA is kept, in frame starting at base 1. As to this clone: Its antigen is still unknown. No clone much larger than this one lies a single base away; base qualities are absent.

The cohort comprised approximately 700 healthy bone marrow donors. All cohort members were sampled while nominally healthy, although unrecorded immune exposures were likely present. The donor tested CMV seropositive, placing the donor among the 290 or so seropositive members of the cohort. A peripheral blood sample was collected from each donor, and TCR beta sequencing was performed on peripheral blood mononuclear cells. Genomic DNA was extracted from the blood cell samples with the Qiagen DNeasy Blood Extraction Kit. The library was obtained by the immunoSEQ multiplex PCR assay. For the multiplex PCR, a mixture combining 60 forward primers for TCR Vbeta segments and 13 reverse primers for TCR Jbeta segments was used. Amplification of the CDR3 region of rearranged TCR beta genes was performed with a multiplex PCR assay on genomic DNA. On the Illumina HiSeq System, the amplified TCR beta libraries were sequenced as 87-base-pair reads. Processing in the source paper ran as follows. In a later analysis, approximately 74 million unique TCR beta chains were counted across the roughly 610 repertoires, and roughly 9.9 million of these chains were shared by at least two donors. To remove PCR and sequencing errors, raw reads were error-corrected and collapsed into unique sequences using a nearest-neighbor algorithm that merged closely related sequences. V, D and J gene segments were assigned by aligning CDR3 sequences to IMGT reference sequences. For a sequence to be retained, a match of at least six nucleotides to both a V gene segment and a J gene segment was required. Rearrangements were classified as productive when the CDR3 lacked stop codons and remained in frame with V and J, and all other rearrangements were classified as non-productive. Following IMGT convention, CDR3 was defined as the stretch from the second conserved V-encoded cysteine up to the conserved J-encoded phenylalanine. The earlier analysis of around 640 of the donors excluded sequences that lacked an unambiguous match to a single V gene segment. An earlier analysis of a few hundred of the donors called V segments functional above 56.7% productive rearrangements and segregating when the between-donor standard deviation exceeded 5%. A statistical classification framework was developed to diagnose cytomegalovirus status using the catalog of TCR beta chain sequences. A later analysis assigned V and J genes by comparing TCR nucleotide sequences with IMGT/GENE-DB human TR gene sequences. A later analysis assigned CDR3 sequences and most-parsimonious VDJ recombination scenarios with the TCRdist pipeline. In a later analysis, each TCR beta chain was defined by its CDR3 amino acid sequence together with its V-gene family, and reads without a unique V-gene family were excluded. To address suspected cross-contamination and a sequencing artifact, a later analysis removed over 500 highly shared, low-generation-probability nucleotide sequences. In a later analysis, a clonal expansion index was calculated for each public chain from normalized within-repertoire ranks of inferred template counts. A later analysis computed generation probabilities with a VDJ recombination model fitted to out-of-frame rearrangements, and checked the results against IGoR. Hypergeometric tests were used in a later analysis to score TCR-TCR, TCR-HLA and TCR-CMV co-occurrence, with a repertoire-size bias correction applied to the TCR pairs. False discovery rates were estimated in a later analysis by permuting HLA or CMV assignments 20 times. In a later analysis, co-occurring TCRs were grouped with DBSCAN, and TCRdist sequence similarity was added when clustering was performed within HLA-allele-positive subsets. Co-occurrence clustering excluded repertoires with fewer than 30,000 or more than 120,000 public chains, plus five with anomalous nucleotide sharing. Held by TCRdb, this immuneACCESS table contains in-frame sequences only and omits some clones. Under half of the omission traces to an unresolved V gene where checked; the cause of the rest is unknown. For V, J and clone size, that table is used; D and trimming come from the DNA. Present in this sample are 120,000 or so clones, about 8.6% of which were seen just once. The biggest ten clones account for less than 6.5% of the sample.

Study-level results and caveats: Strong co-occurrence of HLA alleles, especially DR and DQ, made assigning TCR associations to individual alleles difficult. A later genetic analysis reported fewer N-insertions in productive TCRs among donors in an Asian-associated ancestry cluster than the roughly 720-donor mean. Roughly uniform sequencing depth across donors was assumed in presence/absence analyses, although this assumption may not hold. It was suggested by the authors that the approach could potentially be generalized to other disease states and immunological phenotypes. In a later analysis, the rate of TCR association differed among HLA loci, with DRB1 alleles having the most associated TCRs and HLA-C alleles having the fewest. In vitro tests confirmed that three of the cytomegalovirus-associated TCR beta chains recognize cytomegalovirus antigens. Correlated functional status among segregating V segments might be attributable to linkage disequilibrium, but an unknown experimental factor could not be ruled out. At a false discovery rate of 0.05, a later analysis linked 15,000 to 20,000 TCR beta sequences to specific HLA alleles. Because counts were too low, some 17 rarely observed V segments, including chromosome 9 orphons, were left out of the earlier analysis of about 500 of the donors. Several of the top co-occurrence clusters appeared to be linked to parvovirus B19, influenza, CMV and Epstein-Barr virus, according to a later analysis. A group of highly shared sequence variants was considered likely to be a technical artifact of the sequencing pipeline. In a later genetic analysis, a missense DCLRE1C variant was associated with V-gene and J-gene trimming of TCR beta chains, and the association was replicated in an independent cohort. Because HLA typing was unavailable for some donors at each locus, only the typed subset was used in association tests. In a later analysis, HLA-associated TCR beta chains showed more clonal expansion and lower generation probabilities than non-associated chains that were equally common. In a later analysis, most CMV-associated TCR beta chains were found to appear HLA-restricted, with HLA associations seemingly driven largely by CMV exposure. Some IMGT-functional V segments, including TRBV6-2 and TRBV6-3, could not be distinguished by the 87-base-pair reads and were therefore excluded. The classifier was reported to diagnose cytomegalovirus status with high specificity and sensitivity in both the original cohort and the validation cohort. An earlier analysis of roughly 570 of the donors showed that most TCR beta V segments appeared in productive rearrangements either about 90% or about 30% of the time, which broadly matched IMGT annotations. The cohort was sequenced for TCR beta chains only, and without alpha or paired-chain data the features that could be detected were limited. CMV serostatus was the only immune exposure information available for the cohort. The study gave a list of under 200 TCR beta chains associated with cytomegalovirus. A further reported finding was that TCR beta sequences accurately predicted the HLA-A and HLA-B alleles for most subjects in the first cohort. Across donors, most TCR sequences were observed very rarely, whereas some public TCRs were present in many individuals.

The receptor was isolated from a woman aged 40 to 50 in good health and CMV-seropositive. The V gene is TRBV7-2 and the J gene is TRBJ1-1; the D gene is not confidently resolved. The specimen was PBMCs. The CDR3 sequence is CASSLEDTEAFF. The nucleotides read TGTGCCAGCAGCTTGGAGGACACTGAAGCTTTCTTT.